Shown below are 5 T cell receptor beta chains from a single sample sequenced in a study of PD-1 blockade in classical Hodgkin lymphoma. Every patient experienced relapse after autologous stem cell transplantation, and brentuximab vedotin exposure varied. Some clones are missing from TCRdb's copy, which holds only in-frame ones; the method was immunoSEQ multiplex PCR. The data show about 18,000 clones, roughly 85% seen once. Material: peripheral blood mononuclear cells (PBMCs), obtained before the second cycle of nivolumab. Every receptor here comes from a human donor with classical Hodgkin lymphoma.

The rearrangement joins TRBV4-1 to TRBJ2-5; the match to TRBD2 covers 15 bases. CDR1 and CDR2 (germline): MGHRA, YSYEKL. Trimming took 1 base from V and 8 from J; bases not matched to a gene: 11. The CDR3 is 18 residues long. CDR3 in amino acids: CASSQVDMGLAGGNTQYF. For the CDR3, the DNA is TGCGCCAGCAGCCAAGTTGATATGGGACTAGCGGGGGGAAACACCCAGTACTTC.

In nucleotides, the CDR3 is TGTGCCAGCAGCGAAAGTAGCGGGGGGCACGTGACCCAGTACTTC. Translated, it gives CASSESSGGHVTQYF. The chain recombines TRBV7-8 with TRBJ2-5; 10 bases map to TRBD2. The trim removed 5 bases at V and 7 bases at J, leaving 10 bases unmatched. CDR3 length: 15 residues. Germline loops: CDR1 SGHVS, CDR2 FQNEAQ.

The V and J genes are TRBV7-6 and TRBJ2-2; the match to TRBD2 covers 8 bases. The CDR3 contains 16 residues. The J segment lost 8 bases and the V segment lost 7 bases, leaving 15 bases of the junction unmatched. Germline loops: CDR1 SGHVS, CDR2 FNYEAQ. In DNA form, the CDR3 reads TGTGCCAGCACCATCGCGCCGGGACTAGTTGTTGGGGAGCTGTTTTTT. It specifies CASTIAPGLVVGELFF.

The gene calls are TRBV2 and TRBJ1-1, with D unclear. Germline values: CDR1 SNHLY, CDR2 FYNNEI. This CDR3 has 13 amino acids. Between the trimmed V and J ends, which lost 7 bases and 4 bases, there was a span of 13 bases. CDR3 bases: TGTGCCAGCAAAGAAGGACTTGTCACTGAAGCTTTCTTT. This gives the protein CASKEGLVTEAFF.

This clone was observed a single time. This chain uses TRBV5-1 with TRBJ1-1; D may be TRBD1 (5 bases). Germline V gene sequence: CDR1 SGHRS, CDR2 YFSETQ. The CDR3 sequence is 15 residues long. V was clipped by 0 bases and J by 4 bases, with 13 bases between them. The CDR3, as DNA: TGCGCCAGCAGCTTGGTCGCCACGGGGGGCACTGAAGCTTTCTTT. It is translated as CASSLVATGGTEAFF.